This passage covers 28 T cell receptor beta chains from one sample sequenced in a study of cytomegalovirus exposure and HLA in healthy donors. It was with 60 Vbeta and 13 Jbeta primers that the PCR ran. TCRdb's copy holds only in-frame clones and misses some; the assay was immunoSEQ multiplex PCR. Of roughly 250,000 clones listed, approximately 84% are singletons. Sequenced sample: PBMCs. These receptors came from a woman between 35 and 50 years old in good health and CMV-seropositive.

The chain uses TRBV5-1 and TRBJ2-3, with TRBD2 matching 10 bases. The CDR3 loop spans 17 amino acids. V dropped 4 bases and J dropped 4; count of bases not matched to a gene: 12. The germline gives CDR1 SGHRS, CDR2 YFSETQ. CDR3 DNA sequence: TGCGCCAGCAGCGAGGCCCCGATAGCGGGAGGAGCAGATACGCAGTATTTT. Encoded protein: CASSEAPIAGGADTQYF. The complete variable domain, with remaining parts taken from reference TRBV5-1 and TRBJ2-3, reads KAGVTQTPRYLIKTRGQQVTLSCSPISGHRSVSWYQQTPGQGLQFLFEYFSETQRNKGNFPGRFSGRQFSNSRSEMNVSTLELGDSALYLCASSEAPIAGGADTQYFGPGTRLTVL.

This clone was counted between two and nine times. The CDR3 nucleotides are TGTGCCAGCAGCCCGCGGGAGAGGGGCGAGCAGTACTTC. This translates into CASSPRERGEQYF. This chain joins TRBV7-6 and TRBJ2-7; TRBD2 matches at 7 bases. Trimming cost V 5 bases and J 6 bases; bases outside gene matches: 7. This CDR3 contains 13 residues. Looked up from germline, CDR1 is SGHVS and CDR2 is FNYEAQ. Variable domain in full (rest from reference TRBV7-6 and TRBJ2-7): GAGVSQSPRYKVTKRGQDVALRCDPISGHVSLYWYRQALGQGPEFLTYFNYEAQQDKSGLPNDRFSAERPEGSISTLTIQRTEQRDSAMYRCASSPRERGEQYFGPGTRLTVT.

The rearrangement links TRBV28 to TRBJ2-7, with TRBD1 matching over 7 bases. Germline V lookup: CDR1 MDHEN, CDR2 SYDVKM. This CDR3 spans 15 amino acids. Trimming took 2 bases from V and 4 from J; bases not matched to a gene: 8. The CDR3 protein is CASSLGTEINYEQYF. For the CDR3, the DNA is TGTGCCAGCAGTTTAGGGACAGAAATCAATTACGAGCAGTACTTC.

This chain links TRBV5-4 with TRBJ2-6; perhaps TRBD2 as D (6 bases). Germline V gene sequence: CDR1 SGHNT, CDR2 YYREEE (reference sequence). V was clipped by 3 bases and J by 2 bases, with 18 bases between them. This CDR3 region has 18 residues. CDR3 DNA sequence: TGTGCCAGCAGCTCCGGGGGTCCAGGTAGTCCTGGGGCCAACGTCCTGACTTTC. This encodes CASSSGGPGSPGANVLTF.

The chain combines TRBV27 with TRBJ2-7; D not certain. CDR1 MNHEY and CDR2 SMNVEV come from the germline V gene (reference sequence). The CDR3 covers 14 residues. Trimming cost V 1 base and J 4 bases, with 11 bases left between them. For the CDR3, the DNA is TGTGCCAGCAGTTTATTAGCCAATCTTTACGAGCAGTACTTC. It codes for CASSLLANLYEQYF.

This clone has only one observation. The gene calls are TRBV7-2 and TRBJ1-3; 8 positions match TRBD1. Germline-derived CDR1 and CDR2 are SGHTA and FQGNSA. V lost 1 base to trimming and J lost 0 bases; unmatched junction nucleotides: 2. The CDR3 runs 16 residues. CDR3 sequence: CASSLGGQASGNTIYF. CDR3 in DNA: TGTGCCAGCAGCTTAGGGGGACAGGCCTCTGGAAACACCATATATTTT. Full variable domain (rest looked up from reference TRBV7-2 and TRBJ1-3): GAGVSQSPSNKVTEKGKDVELRCDPISGHTALYWYRQSLGQGLEFLIYFQGNSAPDKSGLPSDRFSAERTGGSVSTLTIQRTQQEDSAVYLCASSLGGQASGNTIYFGEGSWLTVV.

This rearrangement joins TRBV5-6 to TRBJ2-5; D gene ambiguous. V gave up 2 bases and J gave up 1 base, with 9 bases separating them. CDR1 SGHDT and CDR2 YYEEEE come from the germline V gene. This CDR3 has 14 amino acids. The CDR3 nucleotides read TGTGCCAGCAGCTTTGGCCTCTTCCAAGAGACCCAGTACTTC. Protein sequence: CASSFGLFQETQYF.

V is TRBV27 and J is TRBJ2-7, with 11 bases identical to TRBD2. V trimming: 1 base; J trimming: 6 bases; junction bases outside the gene matches: 8. Germline V CDR1 and CDR2: MNHEY, SMNVEV (reference sequence). The CDR3 has 16 residues. The CDR3 nucleotides are TGTGCCAGCAGTTTATACCTAGCGGGAGGTATAGGCGAGCAGTACTTC. Amino acid sequence: CASSLYLAGGIGEQYF.

This chain connects TRBV21-1 to TRBJ1-2; the DNA was not compared with TRBD1, the D call given in the table. TRBV21-1 is described as a pseudogene. The CDR3 covers 15 residues. The CDR3 DNA reads TGTGCCAGCAGCAAACCTCGACAGGGCCGTTGGGGCTACACCTTC. Protein: CASSKPRQGRWGYTF.

The CDR3 here is CASSWGGRAYEQYF. The CDR3 nucleotides are TGTGCCAGCAGCTGGGGCGGGAGAGCTTACGAGCAGTACTTC. The gene calls are TRBV27 and TRBJ2-7; 7 bases align to TRBD2. Germline CDR1 MNHEY, CDR2 SMNVEV (reference sequence). This CDR3 region has 14 residues. V gave up 6 bases and J gave up 4 bases; unmatched junction bases: 9.

This clone was detected only once. The rearrangement joins TRBV2 to TRBJ2-5, with D possibly matching TRBD2 (5 bases). This CDR3 has 13 amino acids. Germline V gives CDR1 SNHLY, CDR2 FYNNEI. Trimming shortened V by 3 bases and J by 5 bases, and 10 bases separated the two germline ends. CDR3 protein: CASSESGWETQYF. The CDR3 bases are TGTGCCAGCAGTGAGTCGGGGTGGGAGACCCAGTACTTC.

The rearrangement uses TRBV2 and TRBJ2-7, with 7 bases aligning to TRBD1. Trimming cost V 4 bases and J 1 base; bases outside gene matches: 4. The CDR3 has 14 amino acids. The germline V gene encodes CDR1 SNHLY and CDR2 FYNNEI. The CDR3 sequence: CASSVRQGSYEQYF. The CDR3, as DNA: TGTGCCAGCAGTGTTAGACAGGGATCCTACGAGCAGTACTTC.

The J gene is TRBJ2-3, the V gene TRBV6-1; the match to TRBD2 covers 9 bases. Germline V CDR1 and CDR2: MNHNS, SASEGT. The length of the CDR3 is 15 residues. Trimming took 6 bases from V and 4 from J; bases not matched to a gene: 8. CDR3: CASRFVAGVADTQYF. In DNA form, the CDR3 reads TGTGCCAGCAGGTTTGTAGCGGGAGTGGCAGATACGCAGTATTTT.

The chain combines TRBV27 with TRBJ2-7; D is uncertain. The CDR3 loop spans 16 amino acids. Trimming cost V 0 bases and J 0 bases, with 12 bases left between them. Germline V gene sequence: CDR1 MNHEY, CDR2 SMNVEV (reference sequence). The DNA for the CDR3 is TGTGCCAGCAGTTTATCCGGAGATTATAGCTCCTACGAGCAGTACTTC. As protein: CASSLSGDYSSYEQYF.

The chain uses TRBV7-9 and TRBJ2-1, with 7 bases aligning to TRBD2. Germline V lookup: CDR1 SEHNR, CDR2 FQNEAQ (reference sequence). The CDR3 totals 14 residues. Losses at the gene ends were 5 bases for V and 5 bases for J; bases not matched to a gene: 6. CDR3 sequence: CASSLPGLHNEQFF. The CDR3 DNA reads as TGTGCCAGCAGCCTACCGGGACTACACAATGAGCAGTTCTTC. The full variable domain, completed using reference TRBV7-9 and TRBJ2-1, is DTGVSQNPRHKITKRGQNVTFRCDPISEHNRLYWYRQTLGQGPEFLTYFQNEAQLEKSRLLSDRFSAERPKGSFSTLEIQRTEQGDSAMYLCASSLPGLHNEQFFGPGTRLTVL.

The chain couples TRBV28 to TRBJ2-2, with D unclear. Per the germline V gene, CDR1 is MDHEN and CDR2 is SYDVKM. The V gene lost 7 bases and the J gene lost 2 bases, with 17 bases spanning the gap. CDR3 length: 16 residues. The CDR3 bases are TGTGCCAGCATCCTCGCGTCAGGCCTTAACACCGGGGAGCTGTTTTTT. Translation gives CASILASGLNTGELFF.

This chain links TRBV6-5 with TRBJ2-1; tentatively, D is TRBD2 (6 bases). This CDR3 has 14 amino acids. Trimming stripped 2 bases from V and 13 bases from J, with 18 bases between. CDR1 and CDR2 (germline): MNHEY, SVGAGI. CDR3 sequence: CASSYGGAAGSQFF. CDR3 bases: TGTGCCAGCAGTTACGGGGGAGCGGCGGGGAGCCAGTTCTTC.

The chain uses TRBV19 and TRBJ1-5; 9 bases align to TRBD1. The germline gives CDR1 LNHDA, CDR2 SQIVND (reference sequence). This CDR3 region has 16 residues. With 3 bases clipped from V and 4 bases from J, the junction kept 7 bases outside the gene matches. CDR3 sequence: CASSINTGGRNQPQHF. The CDR3 nucleotides read TGTGCCAGTAGTATTAACACAGGGGGCAGGAATCAGCCCCAGCATTTT.

This clone showed up just once. The V and J genes are TRBV7-2 and TRBJ1-2; TRBD1 matches 7 bases. Per the germline V gene, CDR1 is SGHTA and CDR2 is FQGNSA. The length of the CDR3 is 14 residues. The ends lost 4 bases at V and 7 bases at J; junction bases unmatched: 9. This CDR3 is CASSSTQGRSGYTF. Here the CDR3 DNA reads TGTGCCAGCAGCTCCACACAGGGGCGCAGTGGCTACACCTTC.

CDR3 coding DNA: TGTGCCAGCAGCTTGGGAGGGACTAGCGGGAGGTCCGCCGGGGAGCTGTTTTTT. Protein sequence: CASSLGGTSGRSAGELFF. This chain joins TRBV5-4 and TRBJ2-2, with 15 bases aligning to TRBD2. V trimming: 0 bases; J trimming: 6 bases; junction bases outside the gene matches: 6. The CDR3 sequence is 18 residues long. Germline V gene sequence: CDR1 SGHNT, CDR2 YYREEE (reference sequence).

This chain connects TRBV2 to TRBJ1-1; TRBD1 is a possible D gene (5 bases). CDR3 length: 11 residues. Trimming pared 8 bases from V and 5 bases from J, leaving 9 bases between. Germline V gene lookup returns CDR1 SNHLY and CDR2 FYNNEI. The CDR3 coding sequence is TGTGCCAGCCAGGGCCGAACTGAAGCTTTCTTT. This codes for CASQGRTEAFF.

V and J are TRBV10-3 and TRBJ2-6; 9 positions agree with TRBD1. V shed 4 bases, J shed 0 bases, and the junction held 7 bases outside the gene matches. From germline, CDR1 is ENHRY and CDR2 SYGVKD. This CDR3 spans 18 amino acids. CDR3 protein: CAISAEGQGNSGANVLTF. CDR3 sequence (DNA): TGTGCCATCAGTGCCGAGGGACAGGGCAACTCTGGGGCCAACGTCCTGACTTTC.

The CDR3 sequence: CASKEGGRDNNEQFF. The CDR3 nucleotides read TGTGCCAGTAAGGAGGGCGGGAGGGACAACAATGAGCAGTTCTTC. The chain uses TRBV19 and TRBJ2-1; 9 positions agree with TRBD2. This CDR3 is built from 15 residues. The ends lost 7 bases at V and 5 bases at J; junction bases unmatched: 9. Germline V gene sequence: CDR1 LNHDA, CDR2 SQIVND (reference sequence).

J is TRBJ1-5 and V is TRBV4-1; D is ambiguous. V was pared by 0 bases and J by 7 bases, with 10 bases between. There are 14 residues in the CDR3. Looked up from germline, CDR1 is MGHRA and CDR2 is YSYEKL. The CDR3 sequence: CASSQEGGSQPQHF. In DNA form, the CDR3 reads TGCGCCAGCAGCCAAGAGGGAGGGAGCCAGCCCCAGCATTTT.

The rearrangement links TRBV5-1 to TRBJ2-5, with 7 bases fitting TRBD2. The CDR3 runs 12 residues. Germline V gene data show CDR1 as SGHRS and CDR2 as YFSETQ. With V trimmed by 4 bases and J by 5 bases, 2 bases remained unmatched. This CDR3 reads CASSRGGETQYF. The DNA of the CDR3 is TGCGCCAGCAGCAGGGGAGGGGAGACCCAGTACTTC.

This clone was picked up one time. J is TRBJ1-2 and V is TRBV28, with 7 positions matching TRBD1. The germline gives CDR1 MDHEN, CDR2 SYDVKM. CDR3 length equals 14 residues. Germline trimming cut 4 bases from V and 5 bases from J; bases unmatched to any gene: 7. The CDR3 nucleotides are TGTGCCAGCAGTTCATACCACAGGGGTTATGGCTACACCTTC. This gives the protein CASSSYHRGYGYTF.

The V and J genes are TRBV30 and TRBJ2-1; weak D call: TRBD1 (5 bases). This CDR3 is 12 amino acids long. Germline V CDR1 and CDR2: GTSNPN, SVGIG (reference sequence). V lost 2 bases and J lost 6, with 8 bases in between. CDR3: CAWSRGSNEQFF. The DNA of the CDR3 is TGTGCCTGGAGTAGGGGAAGCAATGAGCAGTTCTTC.

This chain joins TRBV28 and TRBJ1-1, with D perhaps TRBD1 (6 bases). The V end lost 5 bases, the J end lost 4 bases, and 17 bases lay between the germline ends. CDR3 length: 15 residues. Germline V CDR1 and CDR2: MDHEN, SYDVKM. The CDR3 sequence is CASSPQGYRSTEAFF. DNA of the CDR3: TGTGCCAGCAGTCCACAGGGCTATCGGAGCACTGAAGCTTTCTTT.